This T cell receptor (beta chain) was sequenced during a study of blood T cell repertoires in COVID-19. Overall study: PBMCs, B-cell-depleted T cells, or T cells were the source of the cDNA or gDNA that made up the material.

Sequencing was performed with immunoSEQ multiplex PCR; in TCRdb, only in-frame clones are kept and a portion is missing. The repertoire consists of some 240,000 clones, with roughly 84% occurring once and the leading ten covering around 9.5%. This CDR3 is 14 amino acids long. V lost 5 bases, J lost 4 bases, and 4 bases stayed unmatched. The germline V gene has CDR1 SGHTA and CDR2 FQGNSA. Input material: peripheral blood. This chain connects TRBV7-2 to TRBJ1-2; 10 bases line up with TRBD1. This receptor was taken from a man in his fifties or sixties with active or convalescent COVID-19. CDR3 sequence: CASSLDRGPYGYTF. The CDR3 coding sequence is TGTGCCAGCAGCCTCGACAGGGGGCCCTATGGCTACACCTTC.